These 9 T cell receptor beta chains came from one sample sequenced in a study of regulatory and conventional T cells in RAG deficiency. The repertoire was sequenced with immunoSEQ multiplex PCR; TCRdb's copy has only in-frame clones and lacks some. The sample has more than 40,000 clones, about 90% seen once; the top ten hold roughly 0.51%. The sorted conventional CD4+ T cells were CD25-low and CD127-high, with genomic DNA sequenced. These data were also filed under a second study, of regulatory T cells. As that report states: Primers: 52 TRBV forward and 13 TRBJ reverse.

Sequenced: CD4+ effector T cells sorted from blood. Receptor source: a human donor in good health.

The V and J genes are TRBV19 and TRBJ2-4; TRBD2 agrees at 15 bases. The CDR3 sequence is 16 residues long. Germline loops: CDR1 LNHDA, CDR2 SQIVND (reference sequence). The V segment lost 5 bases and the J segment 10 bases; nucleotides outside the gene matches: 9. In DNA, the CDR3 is TGTGCCAGTAGTGACGGACTAGCGGGAGGGCAAGGGATTCAGTACTTC. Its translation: CASSDGLAGGQGIQYF.

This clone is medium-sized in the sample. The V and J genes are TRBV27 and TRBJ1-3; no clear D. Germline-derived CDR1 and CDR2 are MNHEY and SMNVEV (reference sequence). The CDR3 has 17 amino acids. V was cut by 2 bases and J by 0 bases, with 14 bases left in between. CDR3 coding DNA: TGTGCCAGCAGTTTAAGCTGGCAGGCCATCTCTGGAAACACCATATATTTT. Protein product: CASSLSWQAISGNTIYF.

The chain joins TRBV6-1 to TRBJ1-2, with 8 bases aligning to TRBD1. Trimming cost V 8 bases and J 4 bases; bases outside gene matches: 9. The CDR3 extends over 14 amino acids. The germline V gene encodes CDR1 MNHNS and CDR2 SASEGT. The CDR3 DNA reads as TGTGCCAGCGTTCCAGGGGGCATTGGCTATGGCTACACCTTC. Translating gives CASVPGGIGYGYTF.

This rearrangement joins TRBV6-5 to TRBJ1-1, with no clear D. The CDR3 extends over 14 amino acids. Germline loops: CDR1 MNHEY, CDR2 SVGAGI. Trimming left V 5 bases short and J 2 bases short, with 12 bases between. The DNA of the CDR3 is TGTGCCAGCAGTATGACTCCCACCAACACTGAAGCTTTCTTT. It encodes CASSMTPTNTEAFF.

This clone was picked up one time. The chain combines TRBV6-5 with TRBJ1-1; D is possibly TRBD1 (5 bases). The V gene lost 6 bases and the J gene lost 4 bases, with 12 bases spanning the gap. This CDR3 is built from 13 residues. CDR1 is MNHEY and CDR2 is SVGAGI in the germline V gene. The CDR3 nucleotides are TGTGCCAGCAGCCGGGGGGAGGTCACTGAAGCTTTCTTT. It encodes CASSRGEVTEAFF.

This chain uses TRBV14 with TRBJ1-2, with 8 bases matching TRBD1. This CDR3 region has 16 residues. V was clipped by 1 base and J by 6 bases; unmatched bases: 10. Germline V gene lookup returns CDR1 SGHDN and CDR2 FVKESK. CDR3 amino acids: CASSQGGAGGMDGYTF. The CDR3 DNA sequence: TGTGCCAGCAGCCAAGGAGGGGCAGGGGGCATGGATGGCTACACCTTC. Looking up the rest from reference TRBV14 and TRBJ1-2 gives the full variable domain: EAGVTQFPSHSVIEKGQTVTLRCDPISGHDNLYWYRRVMGKEIKFLLHFVKESKQDESGMPNNRFLAERTGGTYSTLKVQPAELEDSGVYFCASSQGGAGGMDGYTFGSGTRLTVV.

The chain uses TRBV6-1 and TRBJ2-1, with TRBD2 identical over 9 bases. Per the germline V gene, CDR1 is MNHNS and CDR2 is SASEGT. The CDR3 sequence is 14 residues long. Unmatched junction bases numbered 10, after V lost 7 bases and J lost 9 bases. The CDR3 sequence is CASISGGRASEQFF. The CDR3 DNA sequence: TGTGCCAGCATTAGCGGGGGCCGCGCCAGTGAGCAGTTCTTC.

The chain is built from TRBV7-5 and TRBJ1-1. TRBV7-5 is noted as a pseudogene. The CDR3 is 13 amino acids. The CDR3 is CARSSGGGRKTFF. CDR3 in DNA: TGTGCCAGAAGCTCCGGCGGGGGCAGAAAGACTTTCTTT.

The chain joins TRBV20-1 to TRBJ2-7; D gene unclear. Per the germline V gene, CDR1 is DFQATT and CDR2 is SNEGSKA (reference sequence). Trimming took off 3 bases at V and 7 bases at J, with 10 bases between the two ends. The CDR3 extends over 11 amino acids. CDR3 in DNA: TGCAGTGCTAGCGTTGAGGTTGAGCAGTACTTC. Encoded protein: CSASVEVEQYF.